These T cell receptor beta chains were read from a single sample in a study of blood T cell repertoires in COVID-19. This table comes from immunoSEQ multiplex PCR, and its TCRdb copy is limited to in-frame clones, with some not included. The data show tens of thousands of clones, roughly 88% seen once. The sequenced sample consisted of peripheral blood. Receptor source: a man older than 75 with active or convalescent COVID-19. Each CDR3 is given with its conserved first and last residue.

CASSPGQGDYEQYF	TRBV4-2
CASSSSSPRGTGELFF	TRBV6-2/TRBV6-3
CASSQAGTSGYEQYF	TRBV4-1
CASQGYEQYF	TRBV28
CASSPSGVNLEKLFF	TRBV19
CASTKTSGGSNEQFF	TRBV2
CASSLARGATEQYF	TRBV11-3
CASSLRGSGEKLFF	TRBV5-4
CSVTGTGRNIQYF	TRBV29-1
CASSDVGYGYTF	TRBV2
CATEDRIGLAGSEQFF	TRBV19
CASGHPRGRGEQYF	TRBV6-5
CSVRQTSNGYTF	TRBV29-1
CASSSWTGSNEKLFF	TRBV19
CASSVEGRPDSPLHF	TRBV9
CASSLEPLGVKYF	TRBV5-4
CASSPTNSREAFF	TRBV7-9
CASSIGGLVSGRNTGELFF	TRBV19
CASSEAGGGQYF	TRBV3-1/TRBV3-2
CASSLRQASSYNEQFF	TRBV5-1
CASSLALGGTEAFF	TRBV5-1
CASSMRAGGMETQYF	TRBV19
CASSPSGGRVTDTQYF	TRBV5-1
CATSSKGISNQPQHF	TRBV15
CASSMEAGRGNTEAFF	TRBV19
CASSRTLGGAGANVLTF	TRBV3-1/TRBV3-2
CASSPPFSGGLNSPLHF	TRBV18
CASSEAGLDQETQYF	TRBV6-1
CASIRTSGGASTDTQYF	TRBV6-6
CASRPLAGGHEQYF	TRBV27
CASTHRVNTGELFF	TRBV2
CASSTDNSYEQYF	TRBV6-5
CASSPPRWSGSSTYNEQFF	TRBV6-2/TRBV6-3
CASSYLSGQNYGYTF	TRBV6-2/TRBV6-3
CASSLGLSTDTQYF	TRBV7-8
CASSQDRGLLFF	TRBV3-1/TRBV3-2
CAWMASYEQYF	TRBV30
CASSVQGINSPLHF	TRBV5-6